This T cell receptor beta chain derives from a study of blood T cell repertoires in COVID-19. Study-wide context: Whether acute or convalescent, the COVID-19 samples came from the United States, Italy and Spain. The analysed material was cDNA or gDNA that came from T cells, B-cell-depleted T cells, or PBMCs.

The CDR3 spans 14 residues. Trimming took off 4 bases at V and 1 base at J, with 10 bases between the two ends. Germline V gene lookup returns CDR1 SNHLY and CDR2 FYNNEI. Comments on this clone: Other nucleotide sequences from this sample produce the same CDR3.

Original methodology: Cell counts per sample came from amplifying reference gene primers. The protocol was immunoSEQ multiplex PCR, while the TCRdb copy is restricted to in-frame clones and leaves out a portion. V and J calls and clone size are those listed in that table; D and trimming were worked out from the DNA. Of tens of thousands of clones in the sample, roughly three quarters were seen once. This chain links TRBV2 with TRBJ1-1; D call uncertain. The receptor comes from a woman between 50 and 59 years old with acute or convalescent COVID-19. The sample taken for sequencing was peripheral blood. The CDR3 DNA is TGTGCCAGCAGTGCGCAACAGAGGAACACTGAAGCTTTCTTT. Translated, it gives CASSAQQRNTEAFF.